This TCR beta chain appears in the sequencing data of a study of vaccination and CD4 T cells after COVID-19. Note on this clonotype: As yet, its antigen is unknown.

Germline V gene data show CDR1 as SGHRS and CDR2 as YFSETQ. V shed 4 bases and J 6 bases; nucleotides not matched to a gene: 18. The length of the CDR3 is 18 residues. At the Johns Hopkins FTIC core, DNA taken from cultured CD4+ T cells was sequenced by way of the Oncomine TCR Beta short-read assay. Each CDR3 protein gets one entry after TCRdb re-called the PCR reads with MiXCR. The table has around 20,000 distinct CDR3 sequences, approximately 50% seen once. Treatment specified: approximately nine-day PBMC culture with coronavirus spike peptide pools or control peptides (ViraFEST assay). The receptor comes from a human donor who had recovered from COVID-19. The chain carries TRBV5-1 and TRBJ1-2; 10 bases fit TRBD1. Sequenced sample: CD4+ T cells from blood, cultured in vitro. The CDR3 loop reads CASSDGRLRDRGHDGYTF. CDR3 nucleotide sequence: TGCGCCAGCAGCGATGGAAGACTCCGGGACAGGGGACACGATGGCTACACCTTC.